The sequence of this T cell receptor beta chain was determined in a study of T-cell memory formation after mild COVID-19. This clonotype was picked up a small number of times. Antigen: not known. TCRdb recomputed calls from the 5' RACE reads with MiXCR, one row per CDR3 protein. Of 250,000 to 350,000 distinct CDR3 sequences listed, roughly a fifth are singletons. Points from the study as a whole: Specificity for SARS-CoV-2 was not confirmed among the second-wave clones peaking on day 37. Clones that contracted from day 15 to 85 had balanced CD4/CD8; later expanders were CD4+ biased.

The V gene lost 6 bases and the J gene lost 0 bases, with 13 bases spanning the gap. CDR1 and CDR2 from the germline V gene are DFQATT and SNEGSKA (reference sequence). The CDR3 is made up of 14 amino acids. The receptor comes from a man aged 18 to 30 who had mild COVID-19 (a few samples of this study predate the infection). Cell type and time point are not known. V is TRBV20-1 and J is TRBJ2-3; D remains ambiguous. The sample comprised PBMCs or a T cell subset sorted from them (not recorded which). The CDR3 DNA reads TGCAGTGCCGACCCTTCGGACAGCACAGATACGCAGTATTTT. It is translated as CSADPSDSTDTQYF.